Listed here is a single TCR beta chain. These data belong to a study of T-cell memory formation after mild COVID-19. TCRdb re-analysed the 5' RACE reads in MiXCR, keeping a single row per CDR3 protein. The sample includes under 300,000 distinct CDR3 sequences, approximately 18% of them seen just once. The V segment lost 5 bases and the J segment 4 bases; nucleotides outside the gene matches: 13. This CDR3 region has 16 residues. This sequence originates from a man aged 18 to 30 who had mild COVID-19 (a few samples of this study predate the infection). Cell type and time point are not known. The chain joins TRBV12-3 or TRBV12-4 to TRBJ1-1; 7 bases agree with TRBD1. Sequencing was carried out using PBMCs or a T cell subset sorted from them (not recorded which). The CDR3 coding sequence is TGTGCCAGCAGTCCCCCTCCCGACAGGGTGGGCACTGAAGCTTTCTTT. Protein sequence: CASSPPPDRVGTEAFF.